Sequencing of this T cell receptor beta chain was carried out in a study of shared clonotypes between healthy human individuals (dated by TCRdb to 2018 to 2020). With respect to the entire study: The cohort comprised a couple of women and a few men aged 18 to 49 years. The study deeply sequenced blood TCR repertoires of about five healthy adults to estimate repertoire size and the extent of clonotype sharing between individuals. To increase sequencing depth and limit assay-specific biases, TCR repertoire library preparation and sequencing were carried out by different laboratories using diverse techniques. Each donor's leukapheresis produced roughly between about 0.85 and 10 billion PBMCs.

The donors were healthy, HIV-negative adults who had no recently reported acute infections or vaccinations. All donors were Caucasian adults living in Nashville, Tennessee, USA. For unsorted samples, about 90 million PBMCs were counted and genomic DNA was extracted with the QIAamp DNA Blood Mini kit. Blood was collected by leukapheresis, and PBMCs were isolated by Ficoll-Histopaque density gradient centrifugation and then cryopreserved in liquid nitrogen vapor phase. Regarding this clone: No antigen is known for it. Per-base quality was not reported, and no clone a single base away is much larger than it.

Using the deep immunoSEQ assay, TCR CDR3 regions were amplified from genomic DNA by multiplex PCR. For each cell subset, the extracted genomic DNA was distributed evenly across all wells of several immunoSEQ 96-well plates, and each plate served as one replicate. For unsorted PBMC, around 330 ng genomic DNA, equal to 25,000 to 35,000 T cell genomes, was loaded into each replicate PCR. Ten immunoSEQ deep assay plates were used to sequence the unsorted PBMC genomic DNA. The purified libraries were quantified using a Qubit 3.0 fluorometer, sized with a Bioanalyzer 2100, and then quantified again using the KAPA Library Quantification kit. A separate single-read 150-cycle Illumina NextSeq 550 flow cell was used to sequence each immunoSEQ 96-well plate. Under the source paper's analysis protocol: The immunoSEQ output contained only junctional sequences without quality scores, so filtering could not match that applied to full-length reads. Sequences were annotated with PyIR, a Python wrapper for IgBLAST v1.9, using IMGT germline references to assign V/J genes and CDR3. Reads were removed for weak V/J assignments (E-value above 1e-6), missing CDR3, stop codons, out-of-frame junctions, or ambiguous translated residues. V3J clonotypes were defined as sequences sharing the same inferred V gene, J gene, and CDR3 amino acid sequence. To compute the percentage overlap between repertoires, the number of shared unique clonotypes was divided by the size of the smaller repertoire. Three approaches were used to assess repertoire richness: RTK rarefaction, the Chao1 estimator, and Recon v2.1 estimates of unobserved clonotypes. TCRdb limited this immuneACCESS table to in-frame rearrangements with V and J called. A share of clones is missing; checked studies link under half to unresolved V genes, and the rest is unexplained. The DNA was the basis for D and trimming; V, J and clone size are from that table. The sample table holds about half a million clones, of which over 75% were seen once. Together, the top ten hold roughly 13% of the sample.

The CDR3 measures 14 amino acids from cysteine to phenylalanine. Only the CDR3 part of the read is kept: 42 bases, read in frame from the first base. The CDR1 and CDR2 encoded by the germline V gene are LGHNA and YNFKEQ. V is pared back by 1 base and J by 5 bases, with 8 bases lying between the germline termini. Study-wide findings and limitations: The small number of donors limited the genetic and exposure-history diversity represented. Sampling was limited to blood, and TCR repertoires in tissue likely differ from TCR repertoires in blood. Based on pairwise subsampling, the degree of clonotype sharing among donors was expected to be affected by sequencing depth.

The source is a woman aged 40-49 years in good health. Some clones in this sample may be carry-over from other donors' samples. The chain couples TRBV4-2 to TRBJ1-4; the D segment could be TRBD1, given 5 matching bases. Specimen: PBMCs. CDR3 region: CASSQGQRNEKLFF. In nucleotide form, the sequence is TGTGCCAGCAGCCAAGGACAGCGAAATGAAAAACTGTTTTTT.